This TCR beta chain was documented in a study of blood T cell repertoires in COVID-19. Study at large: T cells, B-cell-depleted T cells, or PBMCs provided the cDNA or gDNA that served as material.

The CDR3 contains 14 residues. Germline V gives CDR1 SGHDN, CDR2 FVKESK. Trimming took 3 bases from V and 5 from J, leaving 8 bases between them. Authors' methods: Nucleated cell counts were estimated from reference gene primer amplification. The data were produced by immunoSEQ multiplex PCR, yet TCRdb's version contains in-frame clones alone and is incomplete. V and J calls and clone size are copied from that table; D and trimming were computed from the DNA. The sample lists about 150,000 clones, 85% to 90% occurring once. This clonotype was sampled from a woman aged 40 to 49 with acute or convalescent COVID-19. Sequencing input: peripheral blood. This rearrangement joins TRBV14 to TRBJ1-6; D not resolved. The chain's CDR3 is CASSQVADNSPLHF. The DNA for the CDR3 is TGTGCCAGCAGCCAGGTGGCAGATAATTCACCCCTCCACTTT.